The rows below give T cell receptor beta chains drawn from one sample of a study of human T cells and chemical hapten exposure. TCRdb analysed the 5' RACE reads with MiXCR anew, one entry per CDR3 protein. The data contain about 140,000 distinct CDR3 sequences, about 4% of them singletons. These receptors came from a female donor in good health. The conserved cysteine and the conserved F or W are not part of the CDR3 here. Fields, in order: V gene, clone size, J gene, CDR3 protein. Clone size is given for some rows only: seen once, a few or many times, or a class if the clone is expanded.

v_call: TRBV5-1; clone_size: many; j_call: TRBJ1-3; cdr3_aa: ASSSQGSGNTIY
v_call: TRBV2; clone_size: few; j_call: TRBJ2-7; cdr3_aa: ASRKGQPSSYEQY
v_call: TRBV7-2; clone_size: many; j_call: TRBJ1-6; cdr3_aa: ASSPDRRFYNSPLH
v_call: TRBV2; clone_size: many; j_call: TRBJ1-6; cdr3_aa: ASMGNDPYNSPLH
v_call: TRBV27; clone_size: many; j_call: TRBJ1-2; cdr3_aa: ASSSTGSIYGYT
v_call: TRBV5-8; clone_size: many; j_call: TRBJ2-5; cdr3_aa: ASSPIKDGQETQY
v_call: TRBV20-1; clone_size: NA; j_call: TRBJ1-6; cdr3_aa: SATDARVYSPLH
v_call: TRBV3-1; clone_size: many; j_call: TRBJ1-2; cdr3_aa: ASSPLGQGEGSHGYT
v_call: TRBV4-1; clone_size: once; j_call: TRBJ2-7; cdr3_aa: ASSENRNRHEQY
v_call: TRBV5-6; clone_size: many; j_call: TRBJ2-5; cdr3_aa: ASSWGGPPSQY